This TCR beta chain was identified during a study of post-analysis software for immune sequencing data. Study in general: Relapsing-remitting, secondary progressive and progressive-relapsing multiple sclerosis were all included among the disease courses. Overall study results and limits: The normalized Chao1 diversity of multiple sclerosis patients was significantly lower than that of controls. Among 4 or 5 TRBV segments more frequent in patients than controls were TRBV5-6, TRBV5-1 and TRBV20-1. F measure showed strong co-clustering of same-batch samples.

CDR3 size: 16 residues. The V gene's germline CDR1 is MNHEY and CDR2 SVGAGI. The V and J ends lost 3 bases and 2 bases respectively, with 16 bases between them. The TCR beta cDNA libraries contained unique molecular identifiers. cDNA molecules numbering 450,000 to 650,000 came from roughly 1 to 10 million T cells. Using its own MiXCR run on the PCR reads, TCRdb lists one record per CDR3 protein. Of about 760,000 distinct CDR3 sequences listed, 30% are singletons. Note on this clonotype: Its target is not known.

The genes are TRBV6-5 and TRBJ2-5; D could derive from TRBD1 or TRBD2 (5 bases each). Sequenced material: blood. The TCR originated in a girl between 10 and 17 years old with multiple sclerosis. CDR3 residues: CASSYLQGGRQETQYF. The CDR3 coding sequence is TGTGCCAGCAGTTATCTCCAGGGCGGGCGACAAGAGACCCAGTACTTC.